This T cell receptor (beta chain) was sequenced for a study of monozygotic twins with inflammatory bowel disease. Whole-study findings and limits: TCRbeta diversity (inverse Simpson) was lower in IBD patients than in healthy co-twins.

Template switching appended UMIs that held a 6-nucleotide sample barcode. For each CDR3 protein, TCRdb gives one entry from its re-call of the 5' RACE reads, without DNA. Its table lists 150,000 or so distinct CDR3 sequences. Germline V gene lookup returns CDR1 LNHDA and CDR2 SQIVND (reference sequence). The CDR3 loop spans 14 amino acids. Comment on this clonotype: The target antigen is unknown.

The sequenced sample was blood. The chain uses TRBV19 and TRBJ1-1; as DNA is missing, the TRBD1 call by TCRdb cannot be tested. The source is a human donor with ulcerative colitis or Crohn's disease, or a healthy co-twin of an affected twin (not recorded which). CDR3 sequence reads: CASSLQGMNTEAFF.